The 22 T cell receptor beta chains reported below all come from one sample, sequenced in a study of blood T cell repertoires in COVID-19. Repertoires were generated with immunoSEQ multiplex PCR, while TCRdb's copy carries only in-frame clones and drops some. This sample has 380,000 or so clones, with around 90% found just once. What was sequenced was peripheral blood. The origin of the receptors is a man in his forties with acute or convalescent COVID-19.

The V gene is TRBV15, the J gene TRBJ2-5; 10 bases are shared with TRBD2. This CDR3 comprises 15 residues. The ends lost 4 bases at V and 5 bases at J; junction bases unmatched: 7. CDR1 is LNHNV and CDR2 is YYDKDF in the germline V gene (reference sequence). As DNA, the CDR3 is TGTGCCACCAGCATCCTAGCGGGAGTATCGGAGACCCAGTACTTC. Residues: CATSILAGVSETQYF.

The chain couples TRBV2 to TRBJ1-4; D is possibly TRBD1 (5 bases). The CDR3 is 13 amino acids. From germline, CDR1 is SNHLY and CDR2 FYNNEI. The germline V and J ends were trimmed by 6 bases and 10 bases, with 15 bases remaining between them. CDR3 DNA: TGTGCCAGCAGACCCTCGGGGGTGGGAAAACTGTTTTTT. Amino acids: CASRPSGVGKLFF.

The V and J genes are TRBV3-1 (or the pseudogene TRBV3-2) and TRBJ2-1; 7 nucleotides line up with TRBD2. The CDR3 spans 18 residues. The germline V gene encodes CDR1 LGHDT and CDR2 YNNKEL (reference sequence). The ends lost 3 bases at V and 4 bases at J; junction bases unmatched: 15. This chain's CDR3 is CASSQRTSHGKGYNEQFF. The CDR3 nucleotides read TGTGCCAGCAGCCAGAGGACTAGTCACGGAAAGGGGTACAATGAGCAGTTCTTC.

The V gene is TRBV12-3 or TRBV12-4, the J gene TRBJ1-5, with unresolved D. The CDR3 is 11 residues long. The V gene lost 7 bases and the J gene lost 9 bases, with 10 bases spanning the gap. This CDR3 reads CASTAIGPQHF. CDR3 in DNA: TGTGCCAGCACCGCGATCGGGCCCCAGCATTTT.

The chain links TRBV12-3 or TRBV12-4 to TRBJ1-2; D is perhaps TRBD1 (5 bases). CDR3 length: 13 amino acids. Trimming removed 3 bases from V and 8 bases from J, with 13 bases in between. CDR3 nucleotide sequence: TGTGCCAGCAGTTTGGGGGGTTGGAGAGGCTACACCTTC. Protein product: CASSLGGWRGYTF.

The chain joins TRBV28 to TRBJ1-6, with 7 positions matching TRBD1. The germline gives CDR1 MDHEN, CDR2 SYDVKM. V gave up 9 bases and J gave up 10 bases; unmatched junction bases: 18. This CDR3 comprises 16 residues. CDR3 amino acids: CARPHTTGDSLSPLHF. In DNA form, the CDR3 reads TGTGCCAGGCCGCATACTACCGGGGACAGCTTATCACCCCTCCACTTT.

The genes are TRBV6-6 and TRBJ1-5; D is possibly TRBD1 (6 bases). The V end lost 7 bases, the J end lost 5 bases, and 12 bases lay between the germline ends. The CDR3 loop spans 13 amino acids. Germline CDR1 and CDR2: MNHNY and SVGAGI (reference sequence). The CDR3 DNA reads TGTGCCAGCACCCAGGGGCGCGATCAGCCCCAGCATTTT. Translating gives CASTQGRDQPQHF.

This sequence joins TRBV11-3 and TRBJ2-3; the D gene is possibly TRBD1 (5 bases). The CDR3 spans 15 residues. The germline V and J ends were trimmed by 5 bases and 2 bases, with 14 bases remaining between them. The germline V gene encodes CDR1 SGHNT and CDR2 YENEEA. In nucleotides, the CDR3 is TGTGCCAGCAGCCCCCGGCAGGGTTACACAGATACGCAGTATTTT. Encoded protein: CASSPRQGYTDTQYF.

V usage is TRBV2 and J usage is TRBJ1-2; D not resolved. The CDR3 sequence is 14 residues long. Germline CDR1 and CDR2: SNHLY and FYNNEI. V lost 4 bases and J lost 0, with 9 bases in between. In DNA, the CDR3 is TGTGCCAGCAGTGGCAGGCCCTCTAACTATGGCTACACCTTC. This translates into CASSGRPSNYGYTF. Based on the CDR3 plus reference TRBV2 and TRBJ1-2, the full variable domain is EPEVTQTPSHQVTQMGQEVILRCVPISNHLYFYWYRQILGQKVEFLVSFYNNEISEKSEIFDDQFSVERPDGSNFTLKIRSTKLEDSAMYFCASSGRPSNYGYTFGSGTRLTVV.

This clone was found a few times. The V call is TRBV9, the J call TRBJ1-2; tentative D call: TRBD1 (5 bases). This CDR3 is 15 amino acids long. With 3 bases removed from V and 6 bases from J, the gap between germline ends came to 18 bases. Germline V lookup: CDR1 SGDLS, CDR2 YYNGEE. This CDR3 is CASSADAGGRDGYTF. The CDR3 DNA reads TGTGCCAGCAGCGCAGATGCCGGGGGGAGGGATGGCTACACCTTC.

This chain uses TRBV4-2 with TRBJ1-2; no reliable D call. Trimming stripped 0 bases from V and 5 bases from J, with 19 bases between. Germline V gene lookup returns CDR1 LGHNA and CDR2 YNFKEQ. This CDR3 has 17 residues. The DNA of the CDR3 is TGTGCCAGCAGCCAAGATCAATCCCCCCGCAGCGGATATGGCTACACCTTC. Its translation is CASSQDQSPRSGYGYTF.

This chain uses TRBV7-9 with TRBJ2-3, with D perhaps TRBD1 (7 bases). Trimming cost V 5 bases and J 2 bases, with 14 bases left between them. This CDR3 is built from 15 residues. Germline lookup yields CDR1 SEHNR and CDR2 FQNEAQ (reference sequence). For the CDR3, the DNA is TGTGCCAGCAGCAGGGGGGACAGCGACACAGATACGCAGTATTTT. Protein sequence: CASSRGDSDTDTQYF.

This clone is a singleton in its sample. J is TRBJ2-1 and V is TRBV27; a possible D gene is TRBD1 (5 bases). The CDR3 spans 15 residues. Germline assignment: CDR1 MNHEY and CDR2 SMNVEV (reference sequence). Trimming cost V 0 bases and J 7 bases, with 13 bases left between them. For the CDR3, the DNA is TGTGCCAGCAGTTTATCGACTGGGGCCGGGAATGAGCAGTTCTTC. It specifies CASSLSTGAGNEQFF.

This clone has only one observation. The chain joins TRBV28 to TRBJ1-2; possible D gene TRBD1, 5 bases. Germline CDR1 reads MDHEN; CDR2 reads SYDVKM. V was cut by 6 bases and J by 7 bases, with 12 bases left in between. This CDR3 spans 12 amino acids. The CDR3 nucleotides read TGTGCCAGCAGCACAGGTCGCCTTGGCTACACCTTC. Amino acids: CASSTGRLGYTF.

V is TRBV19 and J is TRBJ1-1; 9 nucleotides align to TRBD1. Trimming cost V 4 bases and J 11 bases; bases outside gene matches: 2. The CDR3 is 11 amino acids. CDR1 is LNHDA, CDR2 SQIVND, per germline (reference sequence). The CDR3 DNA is TGTGCCAGTAGTACGGGACAGGGTGCTTTCTTT. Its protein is CASSTGQGAFF.

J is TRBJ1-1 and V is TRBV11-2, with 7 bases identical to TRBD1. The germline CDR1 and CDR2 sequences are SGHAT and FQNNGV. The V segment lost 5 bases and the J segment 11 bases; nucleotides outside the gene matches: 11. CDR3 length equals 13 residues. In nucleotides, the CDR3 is TGTGCCAGCAGCCAAAATCGACAGGGTTGGGCTTTCTTT. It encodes CASSQNRQGWAFF.

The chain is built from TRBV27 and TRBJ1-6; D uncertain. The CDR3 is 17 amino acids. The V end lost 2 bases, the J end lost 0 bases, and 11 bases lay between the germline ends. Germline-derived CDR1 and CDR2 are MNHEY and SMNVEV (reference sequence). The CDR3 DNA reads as TGTGCCAGCAGTTTAGATCTGTTGAGCTCCTATAATTCACCCCTCCACTTT. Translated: CASSLDLLSSYNSPLHF.

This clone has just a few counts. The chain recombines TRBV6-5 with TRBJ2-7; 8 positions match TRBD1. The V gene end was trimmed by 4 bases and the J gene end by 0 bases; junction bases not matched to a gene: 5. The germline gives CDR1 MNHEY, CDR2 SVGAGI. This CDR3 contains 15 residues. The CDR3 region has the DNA TGTGCCAGCAGTTCCACGACAGGGGCCTCCTACGAGCAGTACTTC. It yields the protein CASSSTTGASYEQYF.

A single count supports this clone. Here the CDR3 reads CASSYAGQAYF. The CDR3 bases are TGTGCCAGCAGTTACGCGGGACAGGCGTACTTC. The V and J genes are TRBV6-5 and TRBJ2-7; 8 nucleotides agree with TRBD1. Unmatched junction bases numbered 3, after V lost 2 bases and J lost 12 bases. Germline CDR1 is MNHEY and CDR2 is SVGAGI. CDR3 length equals 11 residues.

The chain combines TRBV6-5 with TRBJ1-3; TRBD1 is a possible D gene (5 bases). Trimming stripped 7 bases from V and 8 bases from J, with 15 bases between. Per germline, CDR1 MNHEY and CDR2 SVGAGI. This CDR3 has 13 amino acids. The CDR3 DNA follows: TGTGCCAGCACCAACGCAGGGCGGCACACCATATATTTT. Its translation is CASTNAGRHTIYF.

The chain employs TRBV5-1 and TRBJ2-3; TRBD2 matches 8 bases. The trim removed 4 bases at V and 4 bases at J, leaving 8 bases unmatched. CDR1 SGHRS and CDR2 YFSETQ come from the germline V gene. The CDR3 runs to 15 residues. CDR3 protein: CASSPKGLEADTQYF. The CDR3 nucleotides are TGCGCCAGCAGCCCAAAGGGACTAGAGGCAGATACGCAGTATTTT.

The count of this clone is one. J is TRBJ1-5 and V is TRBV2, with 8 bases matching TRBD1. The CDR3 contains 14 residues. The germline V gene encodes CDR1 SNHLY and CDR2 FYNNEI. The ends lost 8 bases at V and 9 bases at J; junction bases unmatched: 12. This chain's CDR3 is CASGVTQGDPPQHF. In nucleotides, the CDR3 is TGTGCCAGCGGGGTCACACAGGGGGACCCGCCCCAGCATTTT.